Below are 20 T cell receptor beta chains sequenced from a single sample in a study of cytomegalovirus exposure and HLA in healthy donors. Primers included in the PCR were 60 Vbeta and 13 Jbeta primers. Data came from immunoSEQ multiplex PCR; TCRdb stores just in-frame clones and leaves some out. The sample shows about 160,000 clones, approximately 80% of them seen only once. Sequencing input: PBMCs. These receptors were taken from a woman aged 18-35 years in good health and CMV-seronegative.

The V and J genes are TRBV7-9 and TRBJ2-5; D perhaps matches TRBD1 (6 bases). CDR3 size: 14 residues. Per germline, CDR1 SEHNR and CDR2 FQNEAQ (reference sequence). The V and J ends lost 3 bases and 5 bases respectively, with 13 bases between them. Written as DNA, the CDR3 is TGTGCCAGCAGCTTCGGACAGCAGGTGGAGACCCAGTACTTC. Protein: CASSFGQQVETQYF.

The gene calls are TRBV4-1 and TRBJ2-1; D tentatively fits TRBD1 or TRBD2 (9 bases each). The V gene's germline CDR1 is MGHRA and CDR2 YSYEKL. The CDR3 contains 22 residues. Trimming pared 3 bases from V and 7 bases from J, leaving 37 bases between. The CDR3 nucleotides read TGCGCCAGCAGCCAGTACACCCCTCCGGGACAGGGCGCTAGCGGGGCCCCAAATGAGCAGTTCTTC. It translates to CASSQYTPPGQGASGAPNEQFF.

This clone was seen a single time. The chain carries TRBV5-1 and TRBJ1-2; 9 positions agree with TRBD1. Per the germline V gene, CDR1 is SGHRS and CDR2 is YFSETQ. V shed 3 bases, J shed 2 bases, and the junction held 14 bases outside the gene matches. The CDR3 sequence is 18 residues long. The CDR3 protein is CASSSSRTGVMENYGYTF. The CDR3 DNA sequence: TGCGCCAGCAGCTCTTCCCGGACAGGGGTCATGGAAAACTATGGCTACACCTTC.

As DNA, the CDR3 is TGTGCCAGCAGCTTGGGGGGACCTCCCTACGAGCAGTACTTC. Translating gives CASSLGGPPYEQYF. J is TRBJ2-7 and V is TRBV7-8; possibly TRBD2 for D (6 bases). There are 14 residues in the CDR3. The V gene's germline CDR1 is SGHVS and CDR2 FQNEAQ. Trimming left V 3 bases short and J 2 bases short, with 11 bases between.

V and J are TRBV6-1 and TRBJ2-3; 11 bases are shared with TRBD2. The CDR3 is 18 residues long. V shed 2 bases, J shed 5 bases, and the junction held 12 bases outside the gene matches. Germline V CDR1 and CDR2: MNHNS, SASEGT. The CDR3 nucleotides read TGTGCCAGCAGTGAATTCGGGCTAGCGGGGGGCGGGGAAGATACGCAGTATTTT. It yields the protein CASSEFGLAGGGEDTQYF.

This chain links TRBV28 with TRBJ1-5; a weak D match, TRBD1 (5 bases). Germline assignment: CDR1 MDHEN and CDR2 SYDVKM. The CDR3 consists of 12 residues. V was shortened by 6 bases and J by 7 bases, with 10 bases between the two germline ends. The CDR3 region is CASRPTAQPQHF. The DNA for the CDR3 is TGTGCCAGCAGGCCGACAGCCCAGCCCCAGCATTTT.

V gene TRBV29-1 combines with J gene TRBJ1-1; tentatively, D is TRBD1 (5 bases). This CDR3 comprises 14 residues. Germline values: CDR1 SQVTM, CDR2 ANQGSEA. V lost 7 bases and J 0 bases, leaving 15 bases between the germline ends. CDR3 sequence (DNA): TGCAGCGCTTCCTCGGGGACTGTGAACACTGAAGCTTTCTTT. Amino acid sequence: CSASSGTVNTEAFF.

With regard to this clone: A junction end diverges from the germline sequence, so it may reflect a read error. The chain is built from TRBV7-9 and TRBJ1-6, with 10 bases lining up with TRBD1. This CDR3 comprises 18 residues. The germline V gene has CDR1 SEHNR and CDR2 FQNEAQ (reference sequence). CDR3 in amino acids: CSSSFDRQGASYNSPLHF. For the CDR3, the DNA is TGTTCCAGCAGCTTTGATCGACAGGGGGCCTCCTATAATTCACCCCTCCACTTT.

The chain employs TRBV18 and TRBJ1-3, with D possibly matching TRBD1 (6 bases). Germline loops: CDR1 KGHSH, CDR2 LQKENI. The CDR3 has 19 residues. V lost 4 bases and J lost 3, with 25 bases in between. The CDR3 loop is CASSLLAGARSVGGNTIYF. The CDR3 region has the DNA TGTGCCAGCTCACTACTTGCAGGGGCCAGAAGCGTCGGTGGAAACACCATATATTTT. The full variable domain, completed using reference TRBV18 and TRBJ1-3, is NAGVMQNPRHLVRRRGQEARLRCSPMKGHSHVYWYRQLPEEGLKFMVYLQKENIIDESGMPKERFSAEFPKEGPSILRIQQVVRGDSAAYFCASSLLAGARSVGGNTIYFGEGSWLTVV.

The genes are TRBV27 and TRBJ2-6, with D possibly being TRBD1 (6 bases). Between the trimmed V and J ends, which lost 5 bases and 0 bases, there was a span of 17 bases. The germline V gene encodes CDR1 MNHEY and CDR2 SMNVEV (reference sequence). The CDR3 runs 18 residues. The CDR3 region is CASSPMDSIISGANVLTF. The CDR3 DNA reads TGTGCCAGCAGTCCCATGGACAGCATAATCTCTGGGGCCAACGTCCTGACTTTC.

As to this clone: One end of the junction fails to match germline, which may point to a read error. This chain joins TRBV19 and TRBJ1-3; no reliable D call. CDR1 is LNHDA and CDR2 is SQIVND in the germline V gene (reference sequence). The CDR3 is 15 residues long. The CDR3 DNA reads as TGTGCCAGTAGTGCCGCGGGGTCTAAAAAAAACGCCATATATTTT. Translated, it gives CASSAAGSKKNAIYF.

Here the CDR3 reads CASSLVQGSSYEQYF. The DNA of the CDR3 is TGTGCCAGCAGCTTAGTGCAGGGGAGCTCCTACGAGCAGTACTTC. V gene TRBV7-2 combines with J gene TRBJ2-7, with a possible D match to TRBD1 (6 bases). The CDR3 totals 15 residues. Between the trimmed V and J ends, which lost 1 base and 0 bases, there was a span of 10 bases. The germline CDR1 and CDR2 sequences are SGHTA and FQGNSA.

The rearrangement joins TRBV5-1 to TRBJ2-1; D might be TRBD2 (6 bases). Germline CDR1 is SGHRS and CDR2 is YFSETQ. V was trimmed by 0 bases and J by 5 bases, leaving 12 bases between them. This CDR3 contains 15 residues. CDR3 bases: TGCGCCAGCAGCTTGGTTGGAGGGCACAACAATGAGCAGTTCTTC. Encoded protein: CASSLVGGHNNEQFF.

The chain recombines TRBV30 with TRBJ2-1; 8 bases agree with TRBD2. Per the germline V gene, CDR1 is GTSNPN and CDR2 is SVGIG (reference sequence). The CDR3 has 18 amino acids. With V trimmed by 5 bases and J by 0 bases, 15 bases remained unmatched. CDR3 nucleotide sequence: TGTGCCTGGGTAAAGGGACTAGATCCTCTGAGCTCCTACAATGAGCAGTTCTTC. Translation: CAWVKGLDPLSSYNEQFF. Looking up the rest from reference TRBV30 and TRBJ2-1 gives the full variable domain: SQTIHQWPATLVQPVGSPLSLECTVEGTSNPNLYWYRQAAGRGLQLLFYSVGIGQISSEVPQNLSASRPQDRQFILSSKKLLLSDSGFYLCAWVKGLDPLSSYNEQFFGPGTRLTVL.

This rearrangement joins TRBV6-1 to TRBJ1-1; the match to TRBD1 covers 7 bases. Losses at the gene ends were 9 bases for V and 5 bases for J; bases not matched to a gene: 15. Germline assignment: CDR1 MNHNS and CDR2 SASEGT. CDR3 size: 15 residues. The DNA of the CDR3 is TGTGCCAGATTAATACTATCCAGGGGGAGTACTGAAGCTTTCTTT. It codes for CARLILSRGSTEAFF.

The chain recombines TRBV7-2 with TRBJ2-7; TRBD2 aligns across 12 bases. J lost 2 bases, V lost 2 bases, and 4 bases had no gene match. This CDR3 is 16 amino acids long. Germline V CDR1 and CDR2: SGHTA, FQGNSA. The CDR3 here is CASSLTPSGGAYEQYF. CDR3 nucleotide sequence: TGTGCCAGCAGCTTAACTCCTAGCGGGGGGGCCTACGAGCAGTACTTC.

This clone showed up just once. V gene TRBV4-2 combines with J gene TRBJ2-1; the match to TRBD1 covers 8 bases. The CDR3 spans 18 residues. V was clipped by 0 bases and J by 6 bases; unmatched bases: 13. The germline V gene has CDR1 LGHNA and CDR2 YNFKEQ. The CDR3 spells CASSQDPFGTGHRNEQFF. CDR3 in DNA: TGTGCCAGCAGCCAAGATCCCTTCGGGACAGGACACCGCAATGAGCAGTTCTTC.

This clone came up once. V and J are TRBV6-5 and TRBJ2-1, with 8 bases aligning to TRBD2. V shed 2 bases and J 7 bases; nucleotides not matched to a gene: 7. Germline values: CDR1 MNHEY, CDR2 SVGAGI. The CDR3 spans 15 residues. The CDR3 loop reads CASSYELAGQNEQFF. For the CDR3, the DNA is TGTGCCAGCAGTTACGAATTAGCGGGGCAAAATGAGCAGTTCTTC.

V is TRBV5-1 and J is TRBJ1-3; D gene ambiguous. Trimming removed 4 bases at V and 4 bases at J, with 12 bases between. Germline V gene data show CDR1 as SGHRS and CDR2 as YFSETQ. The length of the CDR3 is 14 residues. The CDR3 sequence is CASSPGRLGNTIYF. CDR3 nucleotide sequence: TGCGCCAGCAGCCCTGGGCGCCTGGGAAACACCATATATTTT.

In DNA form, the CDR3 reads TGTGCCACCAGCAGAGATGCGGGCAGGACCTATGAAGCTTTCTTT. Its translation is CATSRDAGRTYEAFF. The genes are TRBV15 and TRBJ1-1; unclear D gene. The V end lost 0 bases, the J end lost 7 bases, and 15 bases lay between the germline ends. This CDR3 region has 15 residues. The germline V gene encodes CDR1 LNHNV and CDR2 YYDKDF (reference sequence).